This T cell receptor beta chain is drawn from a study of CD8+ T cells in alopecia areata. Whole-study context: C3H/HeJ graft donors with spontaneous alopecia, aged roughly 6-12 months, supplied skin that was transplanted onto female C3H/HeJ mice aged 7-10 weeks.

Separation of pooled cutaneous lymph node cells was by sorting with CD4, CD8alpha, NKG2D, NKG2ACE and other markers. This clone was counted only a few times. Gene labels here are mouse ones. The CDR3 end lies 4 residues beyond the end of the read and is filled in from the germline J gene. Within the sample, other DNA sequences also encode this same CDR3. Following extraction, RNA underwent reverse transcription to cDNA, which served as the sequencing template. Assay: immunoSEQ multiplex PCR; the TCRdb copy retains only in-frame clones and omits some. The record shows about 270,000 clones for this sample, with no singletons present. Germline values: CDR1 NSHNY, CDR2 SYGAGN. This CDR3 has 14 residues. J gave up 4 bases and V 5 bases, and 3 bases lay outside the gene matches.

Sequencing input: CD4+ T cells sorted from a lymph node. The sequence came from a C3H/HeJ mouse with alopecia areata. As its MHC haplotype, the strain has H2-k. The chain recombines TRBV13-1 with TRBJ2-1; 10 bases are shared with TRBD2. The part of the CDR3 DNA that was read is TGTGCCAGCAGGGAGACTGGGGGGTATGCT. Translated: CASRETGGYA. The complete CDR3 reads CASRETGGYAEQFF.